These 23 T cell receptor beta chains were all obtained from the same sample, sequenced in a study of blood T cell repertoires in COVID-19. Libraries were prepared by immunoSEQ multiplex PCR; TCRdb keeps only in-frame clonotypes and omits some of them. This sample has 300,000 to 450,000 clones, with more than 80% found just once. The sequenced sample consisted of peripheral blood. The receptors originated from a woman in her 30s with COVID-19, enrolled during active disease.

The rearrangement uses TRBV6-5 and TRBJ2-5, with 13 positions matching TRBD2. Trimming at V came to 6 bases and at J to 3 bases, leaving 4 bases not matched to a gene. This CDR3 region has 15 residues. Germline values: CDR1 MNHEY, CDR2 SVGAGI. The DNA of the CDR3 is TGTGCCAGCAGGACTAGCGGGGGGTCTAAAGAGACCCAGTACTTC. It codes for CASRTSGGSKETQYF.

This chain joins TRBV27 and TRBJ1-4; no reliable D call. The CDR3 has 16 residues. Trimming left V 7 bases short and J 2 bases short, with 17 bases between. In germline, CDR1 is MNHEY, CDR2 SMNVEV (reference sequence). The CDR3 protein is CASTISRAPTNEKLFF. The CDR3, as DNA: TGTGCCAGCACCATATCCCGCGCCCCCACTAATGAAAAACTGTTTTTT.

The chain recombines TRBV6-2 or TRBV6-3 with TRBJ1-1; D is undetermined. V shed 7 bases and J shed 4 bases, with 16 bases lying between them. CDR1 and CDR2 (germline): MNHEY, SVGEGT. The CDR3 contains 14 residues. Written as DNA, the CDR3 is TGTGCCAGCACCCCCCTGCATCGGGGCACTGAAGCTTTCTTT. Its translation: CASTPLHRGTEAFF.

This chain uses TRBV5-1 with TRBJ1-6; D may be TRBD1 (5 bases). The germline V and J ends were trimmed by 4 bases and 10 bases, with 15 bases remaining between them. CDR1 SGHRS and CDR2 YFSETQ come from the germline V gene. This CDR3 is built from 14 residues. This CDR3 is CASSRTTRESPLHF. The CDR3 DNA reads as TGCGCCAGCAGCCGCACGACCAGGGAATCACCCCTCCACTTT.

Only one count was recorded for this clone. Written as DNA, the CDR3 is TGTGCCAGCAGCGTGGGTTCTTTGGGGAGCTCTGGAAACACCATATATTTT. Its protein product is CASSVGSLGSSGNTIYF. The chain employs TRBV9 and TRBJ1-3; D is unclear. Trimming shortened V by 2 bases and J by 0 bases, and 15 bases separated the two germline ends. This CDR3 is 17 amino acids long. CDR1 and CDR2 (germline): SGDLS, YYNGEE.

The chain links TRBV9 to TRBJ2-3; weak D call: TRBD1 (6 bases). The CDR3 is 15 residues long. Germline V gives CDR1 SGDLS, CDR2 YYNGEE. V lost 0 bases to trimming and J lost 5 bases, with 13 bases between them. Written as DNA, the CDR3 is TGTGCCAGCAGCGTAGAGACAGGCGCCTTAGATACGCAGTATTTT. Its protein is CASSVETGALDTQYF.

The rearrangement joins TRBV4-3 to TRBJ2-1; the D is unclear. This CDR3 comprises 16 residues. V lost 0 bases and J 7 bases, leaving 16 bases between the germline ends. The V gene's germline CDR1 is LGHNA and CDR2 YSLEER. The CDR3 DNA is TGCGCCAGCAGCCAAGACGTGGAACCAGGTGGTAATGAGCAGTTCTTC. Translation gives CASSQDVEPGGNEQFF.

CDR3 protein: CASSLYPGSAEAFF. Here the CDR3 DNA reads TGTGCCAGCAGCCTGTACCCTGGGAGCGCTGAAGCTTTCTTT. The chain uses TRBV7-2 and TRBJ1-1; D is undetermined. Germline CDR1 reads SGHTA; CDR2 reads FQGNSA. Deletions cut 5 bases from V and 6 bases from J, with 16 bases between. The CDR3 loop spans 14 amino acids.

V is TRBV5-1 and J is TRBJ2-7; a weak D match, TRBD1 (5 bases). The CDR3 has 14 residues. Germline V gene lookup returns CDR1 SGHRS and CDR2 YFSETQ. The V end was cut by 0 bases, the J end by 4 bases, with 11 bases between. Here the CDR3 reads CASSLDAGFYEQYV. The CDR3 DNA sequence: TGCGCCAGCAGCTTGGACGCAGGGTTTTACGAGCAGTACGTC.

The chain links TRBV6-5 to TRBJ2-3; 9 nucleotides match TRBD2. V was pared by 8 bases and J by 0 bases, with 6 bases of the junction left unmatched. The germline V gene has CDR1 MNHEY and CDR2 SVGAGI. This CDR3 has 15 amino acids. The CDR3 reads CASPLTSGSTDTQYF. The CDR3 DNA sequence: TGTGCCAGCCCCCTGACTAGCGGTAGCACAGATACGCAGTATTTT.

This CDR3 reads CASGGTGFTEAFF. For the CDR3, the DNA is TGTGCCAGCGGGGGGACAGGGTTCACTGAAGCTTTCTTT. The chain uses TRBV2 and TRBJ1-1; TRBD1 matches 9 bases. Germline CDR1 and CDR2: SNHLY and FYNNEI. CDR3 length: 13 amino acids. J lost 4 bases, V lost 8 bases, and 5 bases had no gene match.

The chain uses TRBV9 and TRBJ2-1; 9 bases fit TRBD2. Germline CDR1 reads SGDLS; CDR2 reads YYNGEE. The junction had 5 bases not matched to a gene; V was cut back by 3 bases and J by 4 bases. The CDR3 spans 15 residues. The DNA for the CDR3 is TGTGCCAGCAGCGGAGAAGCGGGGGGTTACAATGAGCAGTTCTTC. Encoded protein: CASSGEAGGYNEQFF.

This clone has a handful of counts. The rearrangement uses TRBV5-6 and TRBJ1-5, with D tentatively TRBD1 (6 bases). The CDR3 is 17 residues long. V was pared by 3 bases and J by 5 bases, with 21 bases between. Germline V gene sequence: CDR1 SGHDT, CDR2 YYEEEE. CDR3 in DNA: TGTGCCAGCAGCTGGGGGGGCACATACAGGAGAGATCAGCCCCAGCATTTT. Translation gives CASSWGGTYRRDQPQHF.

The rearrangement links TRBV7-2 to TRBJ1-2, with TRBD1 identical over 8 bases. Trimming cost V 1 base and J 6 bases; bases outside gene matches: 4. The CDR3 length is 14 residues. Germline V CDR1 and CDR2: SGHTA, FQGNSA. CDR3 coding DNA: TGTGCCAGCAGCTTAGAACAGGGGGTCCATGGCTACACCTTC. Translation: CASSLEQGVHGYTF.

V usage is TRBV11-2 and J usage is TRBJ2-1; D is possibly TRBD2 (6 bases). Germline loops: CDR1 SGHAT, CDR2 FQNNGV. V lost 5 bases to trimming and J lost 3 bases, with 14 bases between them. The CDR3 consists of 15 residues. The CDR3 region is CASSPAASVYNEQFF. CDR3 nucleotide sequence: TGTGCCAGCAGCCCTGCAGCTAGCGTCTACAATGAGCAGTTCTTC.

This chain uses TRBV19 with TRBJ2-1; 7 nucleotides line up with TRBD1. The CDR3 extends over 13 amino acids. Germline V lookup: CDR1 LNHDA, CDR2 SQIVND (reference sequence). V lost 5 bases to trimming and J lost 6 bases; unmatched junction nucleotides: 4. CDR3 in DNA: TGTGCCAGTAGTGAACACAGGGGCAATGAGCAGTTCTTC. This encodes CASSEHRGNEQFF.

The CDR3 region has the DNA TGTGCCATCAGTGATAAAACAGAGAACTATGGCTACACCTTC. Translated, it gives CAISDKTENYGYTF. V and J are TRBV10-3 and TRBJ1-2, with D unclear. Trimming removed 3 bases from V and 2 bases from J, with 10 bases in between. CDR3 length: 14 amino acids. Germline CDR1 is ENHRY and CDR2 is SYGVKD.

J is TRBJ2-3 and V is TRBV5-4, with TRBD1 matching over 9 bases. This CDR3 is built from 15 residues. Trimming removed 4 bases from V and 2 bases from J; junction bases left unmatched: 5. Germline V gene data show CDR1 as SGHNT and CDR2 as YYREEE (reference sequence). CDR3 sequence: CASSIRTGDTDTQYF. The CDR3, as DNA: TGTGCCAGCAGCATTAGGACAGGGGACACAGATACGCAGTATTTT.

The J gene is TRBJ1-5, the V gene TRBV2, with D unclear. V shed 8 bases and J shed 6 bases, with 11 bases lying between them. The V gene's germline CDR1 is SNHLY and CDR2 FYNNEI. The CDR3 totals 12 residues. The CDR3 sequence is CASRLSGQPQHF. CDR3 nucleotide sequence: TGTGCCAGCCGACTCTCGGGTCAGCCCCAGCATTTT. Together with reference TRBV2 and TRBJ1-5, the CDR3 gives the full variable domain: EPEVTQTPSHQVTQMGQEVILRCVPISNHLYFYWYRQILGQKVEFLVSFYNNEISEKSEIFDDQFSVERPDGSNFTLKIRSTKLEDSAMYFCASRLSGQPQHFGDGTRLSIL.

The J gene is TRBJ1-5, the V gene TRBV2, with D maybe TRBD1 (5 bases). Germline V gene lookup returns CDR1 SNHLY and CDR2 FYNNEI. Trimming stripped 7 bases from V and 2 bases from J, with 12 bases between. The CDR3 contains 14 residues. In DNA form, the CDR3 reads TGTGCCAGCACCCTGAAAGGGGGCAATCAGCCCCAGCATTTT. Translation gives CASTLKGGNQPQHF.

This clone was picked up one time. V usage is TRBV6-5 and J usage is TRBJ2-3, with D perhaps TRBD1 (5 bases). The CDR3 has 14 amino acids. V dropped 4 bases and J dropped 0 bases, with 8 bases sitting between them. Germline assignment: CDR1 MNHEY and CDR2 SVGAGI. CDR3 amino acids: CASSWGSSTDTQYF. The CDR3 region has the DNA TGTGCCAGCAGTTGGGGCAGTAGCACAGATACGCAGTATTTT.

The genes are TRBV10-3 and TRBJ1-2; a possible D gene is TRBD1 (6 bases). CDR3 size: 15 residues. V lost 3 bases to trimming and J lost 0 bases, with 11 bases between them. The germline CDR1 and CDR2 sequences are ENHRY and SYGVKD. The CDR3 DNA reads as TGTGCCATCAGTGAAGGGGGGGCGTCTAACTATGGCTACACCTTC. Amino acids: CAISEGGASNYGYTF.

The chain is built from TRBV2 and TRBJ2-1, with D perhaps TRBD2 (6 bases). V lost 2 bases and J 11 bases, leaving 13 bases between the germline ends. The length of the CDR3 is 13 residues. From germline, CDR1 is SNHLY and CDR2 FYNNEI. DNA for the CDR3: TGTGCCAGCAGTGAACCTTCCGCGGGACAGCAGTTCTTC. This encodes CASSEPSAGQQFF.